The next 3 T cell receptor beta chains were all read from a single sample in a study of graft-versus-host responses after intestinal transplantation. These receptors' antigens are unknown. Repertoires were generated with immunoSEQ multiplex PCR, while TCRdb's copy carries only in-frame clones and drops some. The sample has about 93,000 clones, over 80% seen once. Sequencing used unstimulated CD8+ T cells sorted from spleen or lymph node cells, obtained before intestinal transplant. All receptors derive from a human donor who received an intestinal transplant.

This sequence joins TRBV5-6 and TRBJ2-3, with 10 bases lining up with TRBD1. Germline V gives CDR1 SGHDT, CDR2 YYEEEE. J gave up 3 bases and V 4 bases, and 8 bases lay outside the gene matches. The CDR3 covers 16 residues. The CDR3 sequence is CASSPTGQGETDTQYF. Here the CDR3 DNA reads TGTGCCAGCAGCCCCACCGGACAGGGGGAAACAGATACGCAGTATTTT.

CDR3 sequence (DNA): TGTGCCAGCAGCCCACTAGCGGGAGGGGACAATGAGCAGTTCTTC. Translated: CASSPLAGGDNEQFF. The chain uses TRBV27 and TRBJ2-1, with 13 bases identical to TRBD2. V lost 6 bases, J lost 5 bases, and 4 bases stayed unmatched. The CDR3 has 15 residues. Germline V CDR1 and CDR2: MNHEY, SMNVEV (reference sequence).

CDR3 loop: CASSQEDRVTEAFF. The CDR3 bases are TGCGCCAGCAGCCAAGAAGACAGGGTCACTGAAGCTTTCTTT. This rearrangement joins TRBV4-3 to TRBJ1-1; TRBD1 aligns across 7 bases. The V gene end was trimmed by 0 bases and the J gene end by 4 bases; junction bases not matched to a gene: 2. Per germline, CDR1 LGHNA and CDR2 YSLEER. The CDR3 extends over 14 amino acids.